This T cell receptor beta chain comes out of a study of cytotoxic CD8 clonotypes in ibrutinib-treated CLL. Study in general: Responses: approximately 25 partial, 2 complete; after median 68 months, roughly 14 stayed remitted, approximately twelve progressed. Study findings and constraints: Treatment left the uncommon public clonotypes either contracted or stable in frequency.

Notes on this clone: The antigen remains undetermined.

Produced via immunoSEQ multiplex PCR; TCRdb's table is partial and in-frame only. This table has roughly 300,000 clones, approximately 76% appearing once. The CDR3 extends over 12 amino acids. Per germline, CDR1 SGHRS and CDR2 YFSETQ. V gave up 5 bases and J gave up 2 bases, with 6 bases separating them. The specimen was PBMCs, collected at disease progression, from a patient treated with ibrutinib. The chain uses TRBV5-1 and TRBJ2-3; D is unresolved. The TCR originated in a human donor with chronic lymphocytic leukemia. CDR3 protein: CASREPTDTQYF. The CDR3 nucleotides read TGCGCCAGCAGAGAGCCCACAGATACGCAGTATTTT.